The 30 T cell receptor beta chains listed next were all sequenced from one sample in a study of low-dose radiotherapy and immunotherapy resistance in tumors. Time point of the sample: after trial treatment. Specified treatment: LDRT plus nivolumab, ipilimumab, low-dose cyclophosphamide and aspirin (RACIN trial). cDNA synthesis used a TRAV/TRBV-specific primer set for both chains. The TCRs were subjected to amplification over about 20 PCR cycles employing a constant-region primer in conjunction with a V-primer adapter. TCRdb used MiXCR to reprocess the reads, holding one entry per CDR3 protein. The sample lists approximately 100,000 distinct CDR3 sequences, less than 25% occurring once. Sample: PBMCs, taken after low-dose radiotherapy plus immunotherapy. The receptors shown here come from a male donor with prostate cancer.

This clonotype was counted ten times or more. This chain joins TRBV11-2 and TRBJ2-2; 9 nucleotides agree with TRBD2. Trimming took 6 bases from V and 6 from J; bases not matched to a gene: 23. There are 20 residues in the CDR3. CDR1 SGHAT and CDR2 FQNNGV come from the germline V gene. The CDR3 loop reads CASRLPFRGASGEFAGELFF. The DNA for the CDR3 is TGTGCCAGCAGACTACCCTTTAGGGGGGCTAGCGGGGAATTTGCCGGGGAGCTGTTTTTT.

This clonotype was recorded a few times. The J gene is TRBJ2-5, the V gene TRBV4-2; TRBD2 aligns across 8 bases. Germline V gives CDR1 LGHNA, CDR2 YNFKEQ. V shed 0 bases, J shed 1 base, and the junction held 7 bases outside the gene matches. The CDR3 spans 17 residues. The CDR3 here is CASSQDPAGDLQETQYF. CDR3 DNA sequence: TGTGCCAGCAGCCAAGATCCAGCGGGGGACCTCCAAGAGACCCAGTACTTC.

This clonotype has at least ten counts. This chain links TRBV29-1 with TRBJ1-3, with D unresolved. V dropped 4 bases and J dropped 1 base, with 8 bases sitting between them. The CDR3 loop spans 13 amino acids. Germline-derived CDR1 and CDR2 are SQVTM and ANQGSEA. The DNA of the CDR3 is TGCAGCGTTGCTCCAACTTCTGGAAACACCATATATTTT. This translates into CSVAPTSGNTIYF.

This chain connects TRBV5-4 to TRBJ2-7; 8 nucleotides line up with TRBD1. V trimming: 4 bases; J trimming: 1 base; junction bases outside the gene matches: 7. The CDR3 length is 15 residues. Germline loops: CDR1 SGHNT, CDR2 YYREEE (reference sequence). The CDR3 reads CASSNNRGMSYEQYF. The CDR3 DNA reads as TGTGCCAGCAGCAATAACAGGGGGATGTCCTACGAGCAGTACTTC.

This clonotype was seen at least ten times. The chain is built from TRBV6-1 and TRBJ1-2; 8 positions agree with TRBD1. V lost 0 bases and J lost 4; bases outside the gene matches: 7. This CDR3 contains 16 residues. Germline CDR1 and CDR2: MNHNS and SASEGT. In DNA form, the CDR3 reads TGTGCCAGCAGTGAAGCATCGACAGGGGCGGGCTATGGCTACACCTTC. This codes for CASSEASTGAGYGYTF.

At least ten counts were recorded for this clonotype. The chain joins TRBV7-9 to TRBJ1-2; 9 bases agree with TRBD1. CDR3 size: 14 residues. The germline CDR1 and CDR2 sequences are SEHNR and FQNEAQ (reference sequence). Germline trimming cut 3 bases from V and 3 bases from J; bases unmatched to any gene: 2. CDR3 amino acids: CASSFTGGHYGYTF. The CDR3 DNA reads TGTGCCAGCAGCTTTACAGGGGGCCACTATGGCTACACCTTC.

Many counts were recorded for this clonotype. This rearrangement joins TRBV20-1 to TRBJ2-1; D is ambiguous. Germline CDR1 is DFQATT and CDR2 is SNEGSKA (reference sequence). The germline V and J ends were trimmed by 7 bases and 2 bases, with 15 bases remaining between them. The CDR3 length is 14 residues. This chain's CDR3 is CSVSLGVPYNEQFF. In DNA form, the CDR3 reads TGCAGTGTCAGCCTTGGGGTCCCCTACAATGAGCAGTTCTTC.

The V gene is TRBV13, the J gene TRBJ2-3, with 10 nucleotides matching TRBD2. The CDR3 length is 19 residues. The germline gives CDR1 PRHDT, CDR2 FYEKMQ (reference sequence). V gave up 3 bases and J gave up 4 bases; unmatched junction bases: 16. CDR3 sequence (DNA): TGTGCCAGCAGCTTGCCTCCGGGACGGTGGACTAGCGGACCAGATACGCAGTATTTT. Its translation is CASSLPPGRWTSGPDTQYF.

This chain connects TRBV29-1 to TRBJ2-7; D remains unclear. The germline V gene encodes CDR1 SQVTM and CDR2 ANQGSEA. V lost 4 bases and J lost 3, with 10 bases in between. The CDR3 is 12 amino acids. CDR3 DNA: TGCAGCGTTGGGGTTAACTACTACGAGCAGTACTTC. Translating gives CSVGVNYYEQYF.

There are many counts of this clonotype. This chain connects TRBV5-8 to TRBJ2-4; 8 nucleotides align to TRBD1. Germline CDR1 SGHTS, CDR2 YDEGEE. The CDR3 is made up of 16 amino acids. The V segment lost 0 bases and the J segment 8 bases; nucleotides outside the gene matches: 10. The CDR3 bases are TGTGCCAGCAGCTTGGTTGGGACAGGTCGTTGGGACATTCAGTACTTC. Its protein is CASSLVGTGRWDIQYF.

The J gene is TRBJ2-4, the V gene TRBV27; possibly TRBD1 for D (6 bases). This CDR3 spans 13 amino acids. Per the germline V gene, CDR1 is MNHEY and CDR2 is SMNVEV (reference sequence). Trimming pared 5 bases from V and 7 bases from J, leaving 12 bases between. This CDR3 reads CASSPRDTNIQYF. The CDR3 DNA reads TGTGCCAGCAGTCCCCGGGACACGAACATTCAGTACTTC.

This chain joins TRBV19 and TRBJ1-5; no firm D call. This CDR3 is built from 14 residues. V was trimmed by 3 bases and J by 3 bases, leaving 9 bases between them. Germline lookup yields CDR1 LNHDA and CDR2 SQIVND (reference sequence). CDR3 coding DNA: TGTGCCAGTAGTATGGGTCAGGTCAATCAGCCCCAGCATTTT. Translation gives CASSMGQVNQPQHF.

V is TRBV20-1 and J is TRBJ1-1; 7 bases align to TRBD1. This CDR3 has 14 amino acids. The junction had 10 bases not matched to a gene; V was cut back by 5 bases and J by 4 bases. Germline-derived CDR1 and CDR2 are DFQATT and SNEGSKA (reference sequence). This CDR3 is CSAQGQNLITEAFF. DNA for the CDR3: TGCAGTGCTCAGGGACAGAACTTGATCACTGAAGCTTTCTTT.

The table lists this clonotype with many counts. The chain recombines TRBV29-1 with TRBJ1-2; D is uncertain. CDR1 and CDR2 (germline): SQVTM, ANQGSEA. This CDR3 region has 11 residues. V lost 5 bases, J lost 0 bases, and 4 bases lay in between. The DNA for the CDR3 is TGCAGCGTTAAAGCTAACTATGGCTACACCTTC. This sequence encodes CSVKANYGYTF. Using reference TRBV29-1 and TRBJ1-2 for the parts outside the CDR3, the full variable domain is SAVISQKPSRDICQRGTSLTIQCQVDSQVTMMFWYRQQPGQSLTLIATANQGSEATYESGFVIDKFPISRPNLTFSTLTVSNMSPEDSSIYLCSVKANYGYTFGSGTRLTVV.

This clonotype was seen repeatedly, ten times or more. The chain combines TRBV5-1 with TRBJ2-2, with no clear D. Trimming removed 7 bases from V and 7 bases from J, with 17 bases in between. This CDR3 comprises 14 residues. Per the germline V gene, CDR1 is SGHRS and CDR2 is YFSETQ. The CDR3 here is CASGVLTDGGELFF. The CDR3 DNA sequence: TGCGCCAGCGGAGTCCTTACCGACGGCGGGGAGCTGTTTTTT.

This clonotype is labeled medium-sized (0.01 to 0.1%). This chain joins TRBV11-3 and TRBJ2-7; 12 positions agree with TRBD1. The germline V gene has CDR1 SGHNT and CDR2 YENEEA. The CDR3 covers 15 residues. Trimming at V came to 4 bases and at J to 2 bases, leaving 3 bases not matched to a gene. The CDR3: CASSSGQGATYEQYF. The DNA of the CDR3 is TGTGCCAGCAGCTCGGGACAGGGGGCCACCTACGAGCAGTACTTC.

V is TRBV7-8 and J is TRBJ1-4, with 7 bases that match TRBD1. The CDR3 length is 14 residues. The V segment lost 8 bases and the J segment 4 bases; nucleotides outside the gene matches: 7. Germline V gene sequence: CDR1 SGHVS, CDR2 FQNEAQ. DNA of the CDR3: TGTGCCAGCTCCTTTGACAGGGATAATGAAAAACTGTTTTTT. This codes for CASSFDRDNEKLFF.

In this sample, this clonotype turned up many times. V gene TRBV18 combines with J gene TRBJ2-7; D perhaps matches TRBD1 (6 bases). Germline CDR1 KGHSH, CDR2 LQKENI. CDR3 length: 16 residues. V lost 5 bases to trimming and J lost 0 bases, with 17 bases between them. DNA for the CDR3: TGTGCCAGCTCATCCCGGACAGCCCGGGTCTCCTACGAGCAGTACTTC. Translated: CASSSRTARVSYEQYF.

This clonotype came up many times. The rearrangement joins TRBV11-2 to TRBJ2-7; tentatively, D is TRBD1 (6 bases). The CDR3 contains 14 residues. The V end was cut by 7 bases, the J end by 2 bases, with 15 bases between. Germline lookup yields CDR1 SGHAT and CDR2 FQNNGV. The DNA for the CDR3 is TGTGCCAGCACTCCCACAGGGCTGACCTACGAGCAGTACTTC. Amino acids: CASTPTGLTYEQYF.

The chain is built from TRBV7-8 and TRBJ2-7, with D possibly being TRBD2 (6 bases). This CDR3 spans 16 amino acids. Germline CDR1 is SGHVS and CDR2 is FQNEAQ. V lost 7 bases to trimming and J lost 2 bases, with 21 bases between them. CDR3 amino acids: CASTTQSVAGTYEQYF. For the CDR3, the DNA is TGTGCCAGCACCACGCAAAGTGTGGCGGGAACCTACGAGCAGTACTTC.

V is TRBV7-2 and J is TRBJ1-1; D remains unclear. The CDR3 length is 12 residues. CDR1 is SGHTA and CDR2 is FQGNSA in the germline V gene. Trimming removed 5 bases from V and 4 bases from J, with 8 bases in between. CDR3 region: CASSMSGTEAFF. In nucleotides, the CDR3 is TGTGCCAGCAGCATGAGTGGCACTGAAGCTTTCTTT. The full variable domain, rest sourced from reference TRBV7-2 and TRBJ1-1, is GAGVSQSPSNKVTEKGKDVELRCDPISGHTALYWYRQSLGQGLEFLIYFQGNSAPDKSGLPSDRFSAERTGGSVSTLTIQRTQQEDSAVYLCASSMSGTEAFFGQGTRLTVV.

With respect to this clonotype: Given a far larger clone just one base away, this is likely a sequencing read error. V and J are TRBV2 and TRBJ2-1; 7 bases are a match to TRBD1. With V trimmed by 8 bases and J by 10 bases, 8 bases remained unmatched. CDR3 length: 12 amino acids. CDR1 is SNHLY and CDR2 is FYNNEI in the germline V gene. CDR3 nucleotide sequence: TGTGCCAGCGAGACAGGGTTAAGCGAGCAGTTCTTC. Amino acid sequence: CASETGLSEQFF.

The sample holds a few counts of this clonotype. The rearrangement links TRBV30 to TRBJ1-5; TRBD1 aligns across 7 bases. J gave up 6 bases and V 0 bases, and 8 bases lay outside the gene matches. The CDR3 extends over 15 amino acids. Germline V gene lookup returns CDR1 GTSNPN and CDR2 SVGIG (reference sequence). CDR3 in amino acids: CAWSVPGQALQPQHF. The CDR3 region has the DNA TGTGCCTGGAGTGTACCTGGACAGGCCCTTCAGCCCCAGCATTTT.

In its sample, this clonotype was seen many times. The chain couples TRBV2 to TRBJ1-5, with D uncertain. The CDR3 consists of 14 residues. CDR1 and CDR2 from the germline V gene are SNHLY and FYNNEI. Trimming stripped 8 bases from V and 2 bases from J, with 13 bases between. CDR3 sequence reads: CASRGELGNQPQHF. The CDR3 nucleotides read TGTGCCAGCCGGGGTGAGCTCGGCAATCAGCCCCAGCATTTT.

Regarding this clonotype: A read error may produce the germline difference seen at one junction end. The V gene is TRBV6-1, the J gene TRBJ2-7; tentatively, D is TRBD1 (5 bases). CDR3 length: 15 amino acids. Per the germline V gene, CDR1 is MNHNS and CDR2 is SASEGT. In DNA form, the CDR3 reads TGTGCGAGCAGTGACGTGACAGATAAGTCCTACGAGCAGTACTTC. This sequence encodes CASSDVTDKSYEQYF.

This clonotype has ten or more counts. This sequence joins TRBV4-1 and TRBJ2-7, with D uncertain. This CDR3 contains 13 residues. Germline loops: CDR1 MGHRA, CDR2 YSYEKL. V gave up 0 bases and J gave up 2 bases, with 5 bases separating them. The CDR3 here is CASSQDRTYEQYF. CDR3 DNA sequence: TGCGCCAGCAGCCAAGATCGGACCTACGAGCAGTACTTC.

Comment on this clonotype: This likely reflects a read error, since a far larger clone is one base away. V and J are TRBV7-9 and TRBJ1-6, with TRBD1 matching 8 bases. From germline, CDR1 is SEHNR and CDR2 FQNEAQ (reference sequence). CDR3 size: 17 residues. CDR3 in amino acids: CASGLGATGEFDSPLHF. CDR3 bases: TGTGCCAGCGGCTTAGGGGCGACAGGGGAATTTGACTCACCCCTCCACTTT.

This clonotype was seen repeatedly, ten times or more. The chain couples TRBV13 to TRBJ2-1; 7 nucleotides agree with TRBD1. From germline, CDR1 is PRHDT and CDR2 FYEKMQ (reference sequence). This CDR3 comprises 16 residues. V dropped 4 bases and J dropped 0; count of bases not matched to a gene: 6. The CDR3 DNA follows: TGTGCCAGCAGCTGGGGTGGGACAGACTCCTACAATGAGCAGTTCTTC. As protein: CASSWGGTDSYNEQFF.

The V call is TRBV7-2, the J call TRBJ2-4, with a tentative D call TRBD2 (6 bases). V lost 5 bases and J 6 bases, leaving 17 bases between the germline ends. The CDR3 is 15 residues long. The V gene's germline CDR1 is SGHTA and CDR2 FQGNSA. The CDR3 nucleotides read TGTGCCAGCAGCCCCGACCGGGGGACCCTAAACATTCAGTACTTC. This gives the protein CASSPDRGTLNIQYF.

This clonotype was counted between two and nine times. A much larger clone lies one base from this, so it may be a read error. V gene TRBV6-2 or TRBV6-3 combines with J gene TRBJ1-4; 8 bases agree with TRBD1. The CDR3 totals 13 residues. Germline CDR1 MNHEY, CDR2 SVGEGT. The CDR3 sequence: CTSSWTGPEKLFF. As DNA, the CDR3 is TGTACCAGCAGTTGGACAGGGCCCGAAAAACTGTTTTTT.